The clone carrying this TCR beta chain was observed a few times. This specimen belongs to a study of blood T cell repertoires in COVID-19. Looking at the study overall: Spain, Italy and the United States supplied samples that represented acute and convalescent COVID-19.

In the original analysis: Reference gene primer amplification yielded estimated nucleated cell counts. The method was immunoSEQ multiplex PCR; TCRdb's version includes in-frame clones alone and lacks a portion of them. V and J calls plus clone size are reproduced from that table; the DNA served to infer D and trimming. The sample has about 190,000 clones; more than 75% are singletons. J gave up 9 bases and V 5 bases, and 9 bases lay outside the gene matches. This CDR3 contains 16 residues. Germline CDR1 and CDR2: SEHNR and FQNEAQ (reference sequence). Source material: peripheral blood. This TCR came from an older woman with COVID-19, enrolled during active disease. The V and J genes are TRBV7-9 and TRBJ2-1; 14 bases are shared with TRBD2. The CDR3 DNA sequence: TGTGCCAGCAGCGAAACGGGACTAGCGGGAGACAGTGAGCAGTTCTTC. Its protein is CASSETGLAGDSEQFF.